The source of this T cell receptor beta chain is a study of metastatic and nonmetastatic thyroid tumors. A remark on this clone: The junction and the germline gene differ at one end; a read error may be behind it.

CDR3 size: 17 residues. In germline, CDR1 is DFQATT, CDR2 SNEGSKA (reference sequence). Using MiXCR, TCRdb re-called clones from the PCR reads. The table includes around 30,000 clones, 17% detected once. Patients were all untreated before their thyroid surgery. The chain recombines TRBV20-1 with TRBJ2-1, with 16 positions matching TRBD2. Material for sequencing was blood. The receptor's source is a female donor with papillary thyroid cancer or a benign thyroid nodule (not recorded which). Some clones in this sample may be carry-over from other donors' samples. CDR3 sequence: CNARDQGLAGGHEEQFF. CDR3 in DNA: TGCAATGCTAGAGACCAGGGACTAGCGGGGGGGCATGAGGAGCAGTTCTTC.